These 8 T cell receptor beta chains share one sample of origin, sequenced in a study of Graves' ophthalmopathy and Graves' hyperthyroidism. The study amplified TCR beta CDR3 regions using RNA transcripts. First-round RT-PCR with HTBI primers preceded a second-round multiplex PCR. TCRdb processed the multiplex PCR reads anew with MiXCR; each CDR3 protein has one entry. The repertoire consists of hundreds of thousands of distinct CDR3 sequences, with approximately 39% occurring once and the leading ten covering over 2.5%. Sequences were obtained from peripheral blood. The receptors here all came from an adult man with Graves' ophthalmopathy.

The CDR3 coding sequence is TGTGCCAGCAGCTTAAATTCCGGGGTGAGTTTGGGCACTGAAGCTTTCTTT. Its protein is CASSLNSGVSLGTEAFF. This chain joins TRBV7-2 and TRBJ1-1; the D is unclear. V lost 2 bases, J lost 4 bases, and 20 bases lay in between. Germline CDR1 reads SGHTA; CDR2 reads FQGNSA. The CDR3 spans 17 residues.

Notes on this clonotype: An end of the junction does not agree with germline; a read error may underlie this. This sequence joins TRBV20-1 and TRBJ2-7; D is possibly TRBD1 (6 bases). The length of the CDR3 is 16 residues. Germline CDR1 and CDR2: DFQATT and SNEGSKA (reference sequence). The CDR3 sequence is CSARGEQGMTFYEQDF. In DNA form, the CDR3 reads TGCAGTGCTAGGGGCGAACAGGGTATGACTTTCTACGAGCAGGACTTC.

This clonotype was seen only a few times. The rearrangement uses TRBV18 and TRBJ1-1; D not resolved. Trimming took off 3 bases at V and 5 bases at J, with 4 bases between the two ends. Germline V gene data show CDR1 as KGHSH and CDR2 as LQKENI. The length of the CDR3 is 11 residues. CDR3 region: CASSPATEAFF. In DNA form, the CDR3 reads TGTGCCAGCTCACCGGCAACTGAAGCTTTCTTT.

This clonotype was detected ten times or more. The genes are TRBV10-3 and TRBJ1-4; tentative D call: TRBD1 (6 bases). CDR3 length: 16 residues. V was pared by 3 bases and J by 8 bases, with 19 bases between. CDR1 is ENHRY and CDR2 is SYGVKD in the germline V gene. The CDR3 sequence: CAISDSGQLREEKLFF. CDR3 bases: TGTGCCATCAGTGACTCTGGACAGCTCAGGGAGGAAAAACTGTTTTTT.

This clonotype was observed many times. This chain uses TRBV5-1 with TRBJ1-1; maybe TRBD1 (6 bases). Germline CDR1 reads SGHRS; CDR2 reads YFSETQ. The CDR3 sequence is 12 residues long. Trimming stripped 0 bases from V and 9 bases from J, with 9 bases between. The DNA of the CDR3 is TGCGCCAGCAGCTTGGGGACAGAAAAAGCTTTCTTT. It is translated as CASSLGTEKAFF.

This clonotype has ten or more counts. This rearrangement joins TRBV10-3 to TRBJ1-2; 9 positions agree with TRBD1. This CDR3 region has 14 residues. Germline assignment: CDR1 ENHRY and CDR2 SYGVKD. V lost 3 bases and J lost 7; bases outside the gene matches: 6. CDR3 residues: CAISEGGQGFGYTF. The DNA of the CDR3 is TGTGCCATCAGTGAAGGGGGACAGGGTTTTGGCTACACCTTC.

This clonotype was recorded at least ten times. CDR3 sequence (DNA): TGTGCCAGCAGTTACGGTCAGAACACTGAAGCTTTCTTT. Its protein product is CASSYGQNTEAFF. The chain carries TRBV6-5 and TRBJ1-1; D unresolved. Germline V lookup: CDR1 MNHEY, CDR2 SVGAGI. The CDR3 loop spans 13 amino acids. V lost 2 bases and J 1 base, leaving 5 bases between the germline ends.

A word on this clonotype: This may be a read error: a much more frequent sequence differs by one nucleotide. This chain uses TRBV7-8 with TRBJ1-6; no clear D gene. Germline assignment: CDR1 SGHVS and CDR2 FQNEAQ. V gave up 2 bases and J gave up 6 bases, with 14 bases separating them. This CDR3 is built from 16 residues. CDR3 DNA sequence: TGTGCCAGCAGCTTATCGGACGGAACAGCTAATTCACCCCTCCACTTT. It codes for CASSLSDGTANSPLHF. The variable domain in full, with the rest retrieved from reference TRBV7-8 and TRBJ1-6, is GAGVSQSPRYKVAKRGQDVALRCDPISGHVSLFWYQQALGQGPEFLTYFQNEAQLDKSGLPSDRFFAERPEGSVSTLKIQRTQQEDSAVYLCASSLSDGTANSPLHFGNGTRLTVT.